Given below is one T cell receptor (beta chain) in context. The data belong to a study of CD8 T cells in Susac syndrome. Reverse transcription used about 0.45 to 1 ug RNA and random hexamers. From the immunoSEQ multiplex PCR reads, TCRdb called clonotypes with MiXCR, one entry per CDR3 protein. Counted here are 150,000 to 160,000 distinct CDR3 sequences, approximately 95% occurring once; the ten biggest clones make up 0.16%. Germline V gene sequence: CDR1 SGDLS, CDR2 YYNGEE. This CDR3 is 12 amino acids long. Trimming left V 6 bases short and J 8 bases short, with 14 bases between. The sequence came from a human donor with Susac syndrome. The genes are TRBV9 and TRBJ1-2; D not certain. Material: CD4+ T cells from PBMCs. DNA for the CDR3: TGTGCCAGCAACGGGCCTATTGTGGGCTACACCTTC. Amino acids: CASNGPIVGYTF.